This TCR beta chain emerged from a study of Ad26.COV2.S vaccination and SARS-CoV-2 variants. TCRdb's table, derived via immunoSEQ multiplex PCR, lists solely in-frame clones and lacks some. The sample has approximately 450,000 clones, about nine tenths seen once. Trimming removed 1 base from V and 10 bases from J, with 14 bases in between. The CDR3 length is 15 residues. In germline, CDR1 is LGHNA, CDR2 YSLEER. Treatment here: around 19 received Ad26.COV2.S at low or high dose, single or two shots; roughly five received placebo; per-sample allocation not given. Sampling happened 63 days after the first vaccine or placebo injection.

The sample in question was peripheral blood, obtained in a trial of Ad26.COV2.S vaccine versus placebo. This sequence originates from a person aged 18-65 years who received the Ad26.COV2.S COVID-19 vaccine or a placebo. The rearrangement links TRBV4-3 to TRBJ1-6; perhaps TRBD1 as D (5 bases). CDR3 amino acids: CASSQVAGTGSPLHF. DNA for the CDR3: TGCGCCAGCAGCCAAGTCGCGGGGACCGGGTCACCCCTCCACTTT.